The 20 T cell receptor beta chains reported below all come from one sample, sequenced in a study of T cells in Graves' hyperthyroidism and ophthalmopathy. RNA transcripts served as the template for amplifying TCR beta CDR3 regions. With the HTBI primer set, the TCR CDR3 went through a first round of RT-PCR. TCRdb independently ran MiXCR on the multiplex PCR reads; one entry per CDR3 protein. Among 300,000 to 400,000 distinct CDR3 sequences listed, 18% were seen once. The specimen sequenced was blood. These receptors originate from a man younger than 35 with Graves' ophthalmopathy.

This clonotype has ten or more counts. The chain couples TRBV28 to TRBJ1-2; D uncertain. The V and J ends lost 4 bases and 0 bases respectively, with 6 bases between them. CDR1 and CDR2 (germline): MDHEN, SYDVKM. The CDR3 sequence is 13 residues long. The CDR3 region has the DNA TGTGCCAGCAGTTCTACCCCTAACTATGGCTACACCTTC. Translated, it gives CASSSTPNYGYTF.

This clonotype was detected ten times or more. The J gene is TRBJ2-1, the V gene TRBV20-1, with D tentatively TRBD1 or TRBD2 (5 bases each). Trimming removed 5 bases from V and 0 bases from J, with 14 bases in between. The germline CDR1 and CDR2 sequences are DFQATT and SNEGSKA (reference sequence). CDR3 size: 15 residues. The CDR3 here is CSAGVGPSSYNEQFF. CDR3 sequence (DNA): TGCAGTGCTGGGGTGGGACCTAGCTCCTACAATGAGCAGTTCTTC.

This clonotype was detected a few times. The chain uses TRBV10-3 and TRBJ2-2; the D gene is possibly TRBD2 (6 bases). Germline CDR1 reads ENHRY; CDR2 reads SYGVKD. This CDR3 region has 16 residues. The ends were cut back, 3 bases at V and 4 bases at J, with 15 bases in the middle. CDR3 residues: CAISEVGGRGTGELFF. The DNA of the CDR3 is TGTGCCATCAGTGAAGTGGGGGGAAGAGGCACCGGGGAGCTGTTTTTT.

The CDR3 loop is CASSMGDGGGQPQHF. CDR3 DNA: TGTGCCAGTAGTATGGGAGATGGGGGCGGTCAGCCCCAGCATTTT. The J gene is TRBJ1-5, the V gene TRBV19; TRBD1 is a possible D gene (6 bases). The V gene's germline CDR1 is LNHDA and CDR2 SQIVND (reference sequence). CDR3 size: 15 residues. With 3 bases removed from V and 6 bases from J, the gap between germline ends came to 15 bases.

This clonotype has ten or more counts. The chain combines TRBV7-2 with TRBJ2-7; tentative D call: TRBD2 (6 bases). Germline CDR1 and CDR2: SGHTA and FQGNSA. The CDR3 consists of 13 residues. V was clipped by 5 bases and J by 3 bases, with 11 bases between them. The CDR3 protein is CASSPPGVYEQYF. The CDR3 DNA reads TGTGCCAGCAGCCCCCCGGGGGTCTACGAGCAGTACTTC.

In its sample, this clonotype was seen many times. The chain employs TRBV12-3 or TRBV12-4 and TRBJ2-1; D possibly corresponds to TRBD2 (5 bases). This CDR3 is 15 amino acids long. V shed 6 bases and J shed 0 bases, with 12 bases lying between them. CDR3 in DNA: TGTGCCAGCAGCTTAAATAGCGTCTCCTACAATGAGCAGTTCTTC. Encoded protein: CASSLNSVSYNEQFF.

The chain combines TRBV3-1 with TRBJ2-7, with D maybe TRBD1 (6 bases). Trimming took 0 bases from V and 6 from J, leaving 21 bases between them. The CDR3 loop spans 17 amino acids. CDR1 is LGHDT, CDR2 YNNKEL, per germline (reference sequence). The CDR3 region is CASSQDGGPSGLGEQYF. Here the CDR3 DNA reads TGTGCCAGCAGCCAAGATGGGGGCCCTTCAGGGTTAGGCGAGCAGTACTTC.

About this clonotype itself: A junction end diverges from the germline sequence, so it may reflect a read error. The J gene is TRBJ2-4, the V gene TRBV2; 9 nucleotides line up with TRBD2. Germline V CDR1 and CDR2: SNHLY, FYNNEI. This CDR3 region has 16 residues. CDR3 DNA sequence: TGTGCCAGCTTAACCCTCGGGGGACTAGCCAAAAACATTCAGTGCTTC. The encoded protein is CASLTLGGLAKNIQCF.

This clonotype was counted between two and nine times. The chain employs TRBV9 and TRBJ2-5, with 9 positions matching TRBD2. The CDR3 has 16 residues. J was trimmed by 0 bases and V by 0 bases; bases with no gene match: 3. Germline loops: CDR1 SGDLS, CDR2 YYNGEE. The CDR3 nucleotides read TGTGCCAGCAGCGTAGGAGCGGGGGGACACCAAGAGACCCAGTACTTC. This gives the protein CASSVGAGGHQETQYF.

This clonotype was detected a few times. V usage is TRBV10-1 and J usage is TRBJ2-7; TRBD1 is a possible D gene (5 bases). The germline gives CDR1 WNHNN, CDR2 SYGVQD (reference sequence). The CDR3 is 12 amino acids. V was shortened by 1 base and J by 6 bases, with 7 bases between the two germline ends. The CDR3 here is CASSEYGAEQYF. The DNA of the CDR3 is TGCGCCAGCAGTGAGTATGGGGCCGAGCAGTACTTC.

In its sample, this clonotype was seen a few times. V usage is TRBV6-4 and J usage is TRBJ1-4, with TRBD1 matching over 11 bases. The V gene end was trimmed by 6 bases and the J gene end by 8 bases; junction bases not matched to a gene: 11. The CDR3 loop spans 16 amino acids. Germline CDR1 is MRHNA and CDR2 is SNTAGT. The CDR3 is CASRKGQGVREEKLFF. DNA for the CDR3: TGTGCCAGCAGGAAGGGACAGGGGGTGAGAGAAGAAAAACTGTTTTTT.

This clonotype was observed many times. The chain carries TRBV5-1 and TRBJ2-1; D is undetermined. The CDR3 has 15 amino acids. Germline V gene sequence: CDR1 SGHRS, CDR2 YFSETQ. V shed 7 bases and J shed 0 bases, with 14 bases lying between them. The CDR3 DNA follows: TGCGCCAGCGGTCTGATGGAGAGCTCCTACAATGAGCAGTTCTTC. Protein sequence: CASGLMESSYNEQFF.

The V and J genes are TRBV2 and TRBJ1-1; the D is unclear. V gave up 2 bases and J gave up 5 bases, with 12 bases separating them. The CDR3 runs to 14 residues. Germline V gives CDR1 SNHLY, CDR2 FYNNEI. The chain's CDR3 is CASSELNSWTEAFF. The CDR3 nucleotides read TGTGCCAGCAGTGAACTGAACTCCTGGACTGAAGCTTTCTTT.

This clonotype has only one observation. The chain employs TRBV7-7 and TRBJ2-1; 12 bases are shared with TRBD2. CDR1 is SSHAT and CDR2 is FNYEAQ in the germline V gene (reference sequence). The trim removed 3 bases at V and 5 bases at J, leaving 5 bases unmatched. This CDR3 has 16 amino acids. The CDR3 DNA reads as TGTGCCAGCAGCTTTGGCCTAGCGGGGGGGGACAATGAGCAGTTCTTC. This codes for CASSFGLAGGDNEQFF.

V and J are TRBV9 and TRBJ2-5; TRBD2 might be the D (7 bases). CDR1 and CDR2 from the germline V gene are SGDLS and YYNGEE. The CDR3 spans 16 residues. The V end was cut by 3 bases, the J end by 5 bases, with 20 bases between. CDR3 nucleotides: TGTGCCAGCAGCGGAGGGGGGGGCCGAATCATCGAGACCCAGTACTTC. It is translated as CASSGGGGRIIETQYF.

This clonotype was counted at least ten times. The chain uses TRBV20-1 and TRBJ2-1; D not resolved. The V end lost 2 bases, the J end lost 5 bases, and 16 bases lay between the germline ends. In germline, CDR1 is DFQATT, CDR2 SNEGSKA (reference sequence). The CDR3 consists of 15 residues. In nucleotides, the CDR3 is TGCAGTGCTAGACCCATGGACGGTTACAACAATGAGCAGTTCTTC. Protein product: CSARPMDGYNNEQFF.

The table lists this clonotype with many counts. The chain combines TRBV5-1 with TRBJ1-6; no definite D call. The CDR3 has 14 residues. V dropped 5 bases and J dropped 6 bases, with 12 bases sitting between them. Germline V gives CDR1 SGHRS, CDR2 YFSETQ. CDR3 sequence reads: CASRPGSSNSPLHF. The CDR3 DNA follows: TGCGCCAGCAGACCCGGGAGCTCTAATTCACCCCTCCACTTT.

There are many counts of this clonotype. The V gene is TRBV6-2 or TRBV6-3, the J gene TRBJ1-1; D unclear. CDR3 length equals 14 residues. Germline assignment: CDR1 MNHEY and CDR2 SVGEGT. Trimming cost V 0 bases and J 4 bases, with 9 bases left between them. DNA of the CDR3: TGTGCCAGCAGTTACTCTCGGACGTCCACTGAAGCTTTCTTT. Amino acids: CASSYSRTSTEAFF.

In this sample, this clonotype turned up many times. The CDR3 sequence is CASSPAGPFSYEQYF. In nucleotides, the CDR3 is TGTGCCAGCTCACCGGCGGGACCTTTCTCCTACGAGCAGTACTTC. The chain is built from TRBV18 and TRBJ2-7; TRBD2 might be the D (6 bases). The CDR3 has 15 residues. Trimming took 3 bases from V and 0 from J, leaving 12 bases between them. Per germline, CDR1 KGHSH and CDR2 LQKENI.

This clonotype was counted at least ten times. The V and J genes are TRBV5-8 and TRBJ2-1; D unresolved. The CDR3 totals 11 residues. V lost 4 bases to trimming and J lost 5 bases, with 4 bases between them. Germline values: CDR1 SGHTS, CDR2 YDEGEE. The CDR3 loop is CASSVNNEQFF. The CDR3 DNA reads TGTGCCAGCAGCGTAAACAATGAGCAGTTCTTC.